These 16 T cell receptor beta chains share one sample of origin, sequenced in a study of human T cells and chemical hapten exposure. Time point in this sample: patch test 3, about 24 weeks after DPC sensitization. Treatment given: therapeutic diphenylcyclopropenone sensitization with weekly scalp DPC. Using its own MiXCR run on the RACE reads, TCRdb lists one record per CDR3 protein. The profile shows about 190,000 distinct CDR3 sequences, 20% to 25% of them singletons. Sequencing used whole blood, obtained in connection with sensitization to the hapten diphenylcyclopropenone (DPC). The receptors were gathered from a middle-aged woman with alopecia areata. Some clones in this sample may be carry-over from other donors' samples.

This clonotype was picked up a small number of times. The rearrangement links TRBV28 to TRBJ1-4; D is unclear. Germline V gene data show CDR1 as MDHEN and CDR2 as SYDVKM. The CDR3 totals 16 residues. Trimming shortened V by 4 bases and J by 5 bases, and 17 bases separated the two germline ends. The chain's CDR3 is CASSSGPGRVNEKLFF. The DNA of the CDR3 is TGTGCCAGCAGTTCAGGACCCGGACGCGTGAATGAAAAACTGTTTTTT.

This clonotype was detected a few times. The V and J genes are TRBV29-1 and TRBJ2-2; a weak D match, TRBD1 (5 bases). There are 13 residues in the CDR3. CDR1 and CDR2 (germline): SQVTM, ANQGSEA. V dropped 3 bases and J dropped 8 bases, with 13 bases sitting between them. CDR3 region: CSVDPIDRGELFF. DNA of the CDR3: TGCAGCGTTGATCCGATCGACAGAGGGGAGCTGTTTTTT.

The chain employs TRBV20-1 and TRBJ2-1; the match to TRBD1 covers 10 bases. CDR3 length: 14 amino acids. J lost 5 bases, V lost 7 bases, and 8 bases had no gene match. Germline assignment: CDR1 DFQATT and CDR2 SNEGSKA (reference sequence). CDR3 in amino acids: CSVRGDRGNNEQFF. The CDR3 DNA reads TGCAGTGTCAGAGGGGACAGGGGTAACAATGAGCAGTTCTTC.

The gene calls are TRBV20-1 and TRBJ2-7; the D gene is possibly TRBD1 (6 bases). There are 13 residues in the CDR3. Germline CDR1 is DFQATT and CDR2 is SNEGSKA (reference sequence). V shed 6 bases and J shed 3 bases, with 15 bases lying between them. As DNA, the CDR3 is TGCAGTGCCCCGCCGGGACACAGCTACGAGCAGTACTTC. The encoded protein is CSAPPGHSYEQYF.

CDR3 sequence (DNA): TGCAGTGCTAGAGAGTTGGGACTAGCGGGAGTTACAGATACGCAGTATTTT. This gives the protein CSARELGLAGVTDTQYF. The gene calls are TRBV20-1 and TRBJ2-3; 14 bases agree with TRBD2. The CDR3 consists of 17 residues. Germline V gene lookup returns CDR1 DFQATT and CDR2 SNEGSKA (reference sequence). V lost 0 bases to trimming and J lost 3 bases; unmatched junction nucleotides: 5.

This rearrangement joins TRBV28 to TRBJ1-1, with 8 bases matching TRBD1. Germline V gene sequence: CDR1 MDHEN, CDR2 SYDVKM. V was clipped by 4 bases and J by 6 bases; unmatched bases: 10. The CDR3 spans 15 residues. The CDR3: CASSSSGTGISEAFF. CDR3 nucleotides: TGTGCCAGCAGTTCCTCCGGGACAGGCATATCTGAAGCTTTCTTT. The variable domain in full, completed from reference TRBV28 and TRBJ1-1, reads DVKVTQSSRYLVKRTGEKVFLECVQDMDHENMFWYRQDPGLGLRLIYFSYDVKMKEKGDIPEGYSVSREKKERFSLILESASTNQTSMYLCASSSSGTGISEAFFGQGTRLTVV.

Only one count was recorded for this clonotype. The rearrangement joins TRBV5-1 to TRBJ2-7, with 7 bases fitting TRBD1. Losses at the gene ends were 4 bases for V and 2 bases for J; bases not matched to a gene: 9. CDR1 SGHRS and CDR2 YFSETQ come from the germline V gene. The CDR3 is made up of 15 amino acids. Here the CDR3 DNA reads TGCGCCAGCAGCCAAGGACAGGACGGAGCCTACGAGCAGTACTTC. Amino acids: CASSQGQDGAYEQYF. Combining the CDR3 with reference TRBV5-1 and TRBJ2-7 gives the whole variable domain KAGVTQTPRYLIKTRGQQVTLSCSPISGHRSVSWYQQTPGQGLQFLFEYFSETQRNKGNFPGRFSGRQFSNSRSEMNVSTLELGDSALYLCASSQGQDGAYEQYFGPGTRLTVT.

This rearrangement joins TRBV3-1 to TRBJ2-3, with D hard to call. Per germline, CDR1 LGHDT and CDR2 YNNKEL (reference sequence). The germline V and J ends were trimmed by 4 bases and 3 bases, with 11 bases remaining between them. The CDR3 sequence is 14 residues long. The CDR3 protein is CASSRDRRTDTQYF. As DNA, the CDR3 is TGTGCCAGCAGCCGAGATAGAAGGACAGATACGCAGTATTTT.

This clonotype was detected a few times. CDR3 protein: CSALGDRLASSYNEQFF. The CDR3 bases are TGCAGTGCCCTAGGTGACCGACTCGCTTCCTCCTACAATGAGCAGTTCTTC. The chain links TRBV20-1 to TRBJ2-1; no definite D call. V gave up 6 bases and J gave up 0 bases, with 21 bases separating them. This CDR3 contains 17 residues. Germline V gene lookup returns CDR1 DFQATT and CDR2 SNEGSKA (reference sequence).

This clonotype was counted between two and nine times. The V call is TRBV6-5, the J call TRBJ1-1; TRBD1 matches 9 bases. Germline lookup yields CDR1 MNHEY and CDR2 SVGAGI. This CDR3 spans 16 amino acids. V shed 2 bases and J 4 bases; nucleotides not matched to a gene: 8. The CDR3 is CASSYDRGGQGTEAFF. CDR3 in DNA: TGTGCCAGCAGTTACGACAGGGGGGGACAGGGCACTGAAGCTTTCTTT.

This chain links TRBV21-1 with TRBJ2-3; TRBD1 was called by the table and not checked on the DNA. TRBV21-1 is recorded as a pseudogene. This CDR3 has 13 residues. Written as DNA, the CDR3 is TGTGCCGGCCGGACAGGGGTAGAAGATACGCAGTATTTT. Translating it yields CAGRTGVEDTQYF.

The chain recombines TRBV20-1 with TRBJ2-3; D is possibly TRBD2 (6 bases). Germline V CDR1 and CDR2: DFQATT, SNEGSKA (reference sequence). The CDR3 runs 12 residues. Between the trimmed V and J ends, which lost 4 bases and 6 bases, there was a span of 11 bases. The CDR3 DNA is TGCAGTGCTATACGGGACTCTGATACGCAGTATTTT. Amino acid sequence: CSAIRDSDTQYF.

This clonotype was observed a single time. The rearrangement joins TRBV6-2 or TRBV6-3 to TRBJ2-1; 7 bases agree with TRBD2. This CDR3 is 14 amino acids long. Germline loops: CDR1 MNHEY, CDR2 SVGEGT. V was pared by 10 bases and J by 5 bases, with 11 bases of the junction left unmatched. In DNA, the CDR3 is TGTGCCACCCAGCGGGCTAGCGGACACAATGAGCAGTTCTTC. Its translation: CATQRASGHNEQFF.

There are a few counts of this clonotype. The chain links TRBV6-2 or TRBV6-3 to TRBJ2-3; tentative D call: TRBD2 (5 bases). The CDR3 totals 13 residues. The germline gives CDR1 MNHEY, CDR2 SVGEGT. V was trimmed by 8 bases and J by 4 bases, leaving 13 bases between them. CDR3 in DNA: TGTGCCAGCGCCCGGCTAGCCTCAGATACGCAGTATTTT. Its translation: CASARLASDTQYF.

The chain employs TRBV29-1 and TRBJ1-2; the D is unclear. CDR3 length: 12 amino acids. V was cut by 2 bases and J by 6 bases, with 10 bases left in between. CDR1 SQVTM and CDR2 ANQGSEA come from the germline V gene. CDR3: CSVERVGDGYTF. Written as DNA, the CDR3 is TGCAGCGTTGAAAGAGTTGGGGATGGCTACACCTTC.

CDR3 sequence: CASSSAGRGSDTQYF. The CDR3 coding sequence is TGTGCCAGCAGCTCGGCCGGAAGAGGGTCCGATACGCAGTATTTT. This chain connects TRBV7-8 to TRBJ2-3; TRBD2 might be the D (5 bases). Per the germline V gene, CDR1 is SGHVS and CDR2 is FQNEAQ. V was cut by 4 bases and J by 6 bases, with 17 bases left in between. The CDR3 has 15 amino acids.